This TCR beta chain was captured by sequencing in a study of T cells in localized non-small cell lung cancer. For this clone: The antigen is unknown.

Germline values: CDR1 SEHNR, CDR2 FQNEAQ (reference sequence). This CDR3 contains 15 residues. The V gene lost 0 bases and the J gene lost 2 bases, with 10 bases spanning the gap. Points from the study as a whole: Only one tumor region went through sequencing, so heterogeneity may still be there. Within adjacent lung there appeared a median roughly 60 of the top 100 tumor clones. The study found T cell clonality highest in uninvolved adjacent lung, above tumor. Prolonged overall survival went with higher T cell density in the blood.

Generated by immunoSEQ multiplex PCR, the TCRdb table keeps only in-frame clones and is missing some. The sample records 25,000 or so clones, about nine tenths being singletons. The sample here was peripheral blood, taken before any cancer treatment. V and J are TRBV7-9 and TRBJ1-1; no firm D call. The clonotype was recovered from a woman aged 40-69 years with stage I lung adenocarcinoma. The CDR3 sequence: CASSLALAGNTEAFF. Written as DNA, the CDR3 is TGTGCCAGCAGCTTAGCGCTTGCGGGTAACACTGAAGCTTTCTTT.